This T cell receptor beta chain was observed in a study of cytomegalovirus exposure and HLA in healthy donors. Germline V gene lookup returns CDR1 SGHDT and CDR2 YYEEEE. This CDR3 is built from 11 residues. Trimming cost V 3 bases and J 5 bases, with 5 bases left between them. PCR was performed using 60 Vbeta and 13 Jbeta primers. Only in-frame clones appear in the TCRdb table, and some are missing; sequencing was by immunoSEQ multiplex PCR. The table has around 150,000 clones, approximately 80% seen once. The sequenced sample consisted of PBMCs. The receptor comes from a young man in good health and CMV-seronegative. The V and J genes are TRBV5-6 and TRBJ1-2; D is unclear. Written as DNA, the CDR3 is TGTGCCAGCAGCTCCCGGTATGGCTACACCTTC. Translation gives CASSSRYGYTF.